This T cell receptor beta chain derives from a study of T cell repertoires in ileal Crohn's disease. Using immunoSEQ multiplex PCR, the repertoire was profiled, and TCRdb retains in-frame clones only, with some absent. This sample yields about 13,000 clones, of which just under 80% are seen a single time; around 4.3% belongs to the top ten. The CDR3 runs 16 residues. V was shortened by 4 bases and J by 7 bases, with 20 bases between the two germline ends. Germline lookup yields CDR1 SEHNR and CDR2 FQNEAQ (reference sequence). General study points: All patients with clonality above 26.8% had endoscopic recurrence.

The time point was: neoterminal ileum biopsy at postoperative endoscopy, about 6 months after surgery. Remarks on this clone: Antigen unknown.

This TCR came from an adult with Crohn's disease. Sequences were obtained from ileal tissue. The rearrangement links TRBV7-9 to TRBJ1-5; D is unclear. DNA for the CDR3: TGTGCCAGCAGCTCCACCCGGGGTGGAGTCTACCAGCCCCAGCATTTT. Translating it yields CASSSTRGGVYQPQHF.